The sequence of this T cell receptor beta chain was determined in a study of T cells after yellow fever vaccination (dated by TCRdb to between 2019 and 2020). Background on the whole study: The SMART-Seq v4 Ultra Low Input RNA kit was used to prepare libraries from fractions with low cell numbers. To follow T-cell clones before and after primary and booster YFV17D yellow fever vaccination, bulk TCR alpha and beta repertoires were sequenced over time. Two healthy male donors, one aged 18 to 30 and one aged 30 to 40 years, were included in the cohort. Bulk PBMC replicates and cell subsets were isolated from blood drawn at multiple timepoints before and after both primary and secondary immunization. Findings and caveats that apply to the study as a whole: After the booster, most clones that had expanded after primary vaccination were detected again (roughly 96% of CD4 and around 88% of CD8), suggesting broad maintenance of memory. Because abundant contaminating clonotypes from the bulk population could be contained in FACS-sorted repertoires, computational filtering was required. The secondary T-cell response was weaker than the primary response but faster, peaking on day 5 instead of day 15. A small share of clonotypes was detected in both CD4 and CD8 compartments, with the overlap likely arising from convergent recombination. Only a couple of donors were included in the study, so the extent to which the findings can be generalized is limited.

Ten or more counts support this clonotype. Which antigen it targets is not known. Per-base qualities were not stored, and no clone one base away is much larger. Synthesis of TCR cDNA relied on 5'RACE template switching, a step that introduced a universal primer site along with unique molecular identifiers. Priming of cDNA synthesis was performed from both the TCR alpha and TCR beta constant segments. Two PCR steps were used to amplify libraries, with sample barcodes and sequencing adapters being added in the second step. Sequencing of libraries was done on Illumina HiSeq 2500 (2x100 bp) or NovaSeq (2x150 bp). The paper's data handling went like this. MIGEC was used to demultiplex reads and collapse the reads into UMI consensus sequences, and MiXCR was used for V(D)J alignment. Clonotypes responding to the vaccine were identified with edgeR on replicate PBMC samples, with the criteria of FDR below 0.01 and a log2 fold change above 5 up to day 15. CD4 or CD8 identity was assigned to each bulk clonotype according to whether the clonotype was present at higher abundance in the sequenced CD4 repertoire or the sequenced CD8 repertoire. The public reads were quality trimmed at Q25 with fastp and then assembled into clones with MiXCR by TCRdb, keeping productive beta chains. Here each entry gathers all rows of one CDR3 protein and keeps the most common genes and DNA. These V and J calls originate from TCRdb's pipeline instead of the authors' own analysis. Within this sample are some 32,000 distinct CDR3 sequences, with 3.5% to 5% of them counted one time only. 35% to 50% of the sample lies in the top ten.

According to the study, the label for this sample's treatment or condition signals: live attenuated yellow fever vaccine strain. A standard Ficoll-Paque protocol was used to isolate PBMCs from peripheral blood. CD4 and CD8 T-cell fractions were isolated with Dynabeads CD4 and CD8 positive selection kits. RNA was extracted with TriZol from bulk PBMCs, CD4 and CD8 fractions, and dextramer-positive and dextramer-negative fractions. V and J are truncated by 1 base and 3 bases respectively, leaving an intervening sequence of 10 bases. The CDR3, cysteine through phenylalanine, is 13 amino acids long. Only the CDR3 part of the read is kept: 39 bases, read in frame from the first base. CDR1 and CDR2, per the germline V gene (reference sequence), are DFQATT and SNEGSKA.

This clonotype was obtained from a man aged 25 to 40 who received the YFV17D yellow fever vaccine. The specimen comprised CD8+ T cells sorted from PBMCs, sampled 5 days after the yellow fever booster vaccination. The V gene is TRBV20-1 and the J gene is TRBJ2-7; the D segment could be TRBD2, given 6 matching bases. The sequence in DNA is TGCAGTGCTAGAGGCAGGCGGGACTACGAGCAGTACTTC. Its translation reads: CSARGRRDYEQYF.